The rows below give T cell receptor beta chains drawn from one sample of a study of shared clonotypes between healthy human individuals. Using immunoSEQ multiplex PCR, the repertoire was profiled, and TCRdb retains in-frame clones only, with some absent. The table lists around 1.9 million clones, roughly 91% of them singletons, with around 1.7% in the top ten. Source material: naive CD8+ T cells from PBMCs. The receptors come from a man aged 18 to 29 in good health. Some clones in this sample may be carry-over from other donors' samples. CDR3s include the opening cysteine and the closing phenylalanine or tryptophan. The D gene is left open where the match is weak. Clone size, where shown, is once, few, many, or a class for clones that have expanded.

V gene,J gene,clone size,D gene,CDR3 length,CDR3 protein,CDR3 DNA
TRBV27,TRBJ1-1,-,TRBD1,14,CASSRRTGYTEAFF,TGTGCCAGCAGTAGGAGGACAGGGTACACTGAAGCTTTCTTT
TRBV7-9,TRBJ2-2,-,-,15,CASSSRVSGAGELFF,TGTGCCAGCAGCTCCAGGGTTTCGGGGGCCGGGGAGCTGTTTTTT
TRBV19,TRBJ1-2,-,TRBD1,13,CASTGQGDGGYTF,TGTGCCAGCACGGGACAGGGTGATGGTGGCTACACCTTC
TRBV27,TRBJ2-5,-,TRBD2,16,CASSSSSGPRGETQYF,TGTGCCAGCAGTTCCTCTAGCGGGCCCCGAGGGGAGACCCAGTACTTC
TRBV6-5,TRBJ2-5,-,-,14,CASSWVRRGETQYF,TGTGCCAGCAGTTGGGTCCGCCGAGGGGAGACCCAGTACTTC
TRBV5-1,TRBJ2-7,-,-,14,CASSLVGGSYEQYF,TGCGCCAGCAGCTTGGTGGGTGGCTCCTACGAGCAGTACTTC
TRBV29-1,TRBJ2-5,-,-,14,CSVAGSGDQETQYF,TGCAGCGTTGCGGGGAGCGGAGATCAAGAGACCCAGTACTTC
TRBV27,TRBJ2-3,-,TRBD1,18,CASSSRTGAKISTDTQYF,TGTGCCAGCAGTTCCCGGACAGGGGCGAAAATTAGCACAGATACGCAGTATTTT
TRBV6-4,TRBJ2-1,-,-,14,CASSGGEPYNEQFF,TGTGCCAGCAGTGGGGGGGAACCCTACAATGAGCAGTTCTTC
TRBV7-9,TRBJ2-5,-,TRBD2,15,CAGSDGTSGQETQYF,TGTGCCGGCAGCGACGGGACTAGCGGACAAGAGACCCAGTACTTC
TRBV4-1,TRBJ1-2,-,-,13,CASSVRAFYGYTF,TGCGCCAGCAGCGTCCGGGCCTTTTATGGCTACACCTTC
TRBV28,TRBJ2-7,once,TRBD2,15,CASSQWTSGRYEQYF,TGTGCCAGCAGTCAATGGACTAGCGGGAGGTACGAGCAGTACTTC
TRBV7-3,TRBJ1-1,-,-,15,CASSLYYQGNTEAFF,TGTGCCAGCAGCTTATACTACCAGGGTAACACTGAAGCTTTCTTT
TRBV14,TRBJ1-2,-,-,13,CASSPWESYGYTF,TGTGCCAGCAGCCCCTGGGAGAGCTATGGCTACACCTTC
TRBV9,TRBJ1-3,-,-,13,CASSGSLGNTIYF,TGTGCCAGCAGCGGCTCACTAGGAAACACCATATATTTT
TRBV7-6,TRBJ2-2,-,-,15,CASSLSLETTGELFF,TGTGCCAGCAGCTTATCCCTAGAGACCACCGGGGAGCTGTTTTTT
TRBV29-1,TRBJ2-2,-,TRBD1,11,CSAQGAGELFF,TGCAGCGCTCAGGGGGCCGGGGAGCTGTTTTTT
TRBV27,TRBJ1-3,-,-,14,CASSSPSDGNTIYF,TGTGCCAGCAGTTCCCCATCCGACGGAAACACCATATATTTT
TRBV6-1,TRBJ2-7,-,-,10,CASVGYEQYF,TGTGCCAGCGTGGGTTACGAGCAGTACTTC
TRBV4-2,TRBJ1-2,once,TRBD1,17,CASSQGPGTGVGYGYTF,TGTGCCAGCAGCCAAGGTCCCGGGACAGGGGTGGGGTATGGCTACACCTTC
TRBV11-2,TRBJ2-7,once,-,17,CANSFRRDPRISYEQYF,TGTGCCAACAGCTTTAGGCGGGACCCTAGAATTTCCTACGAGCAGTACTTC
TRBV7-2,TRBJ2-1,-,-,16,CASSLEPTRTGNEQFF,TGTGCCAGCAGCTTAGAGCCAACTAGGACGGGGAATGAGCAGTTCTTC
TRBV4-2,TRBJ2-7,-,TRBD2,17,CASSQAGVAGEPYEQYF,TGTGCCAGCAGCCAAGCGGGAGTAGCGGGAGAACCCTACGAGCAGTACTTC
TRBV28,TRBJ2-4,-,-,14,CASSSHSSKNIQYF,TGTGCCAGCAGTTCCCACAGCTCCAAAAACATTCAGTACTTC
TRBV7-3,TRBJ1-1,once,TRBD1,13,CASATGVGTEAFF,TGTGCCAGCGCCACAGGGGTGGGCACTGAAGCTTTCTTT
TRBV2,TRBJ2-7,-,-,12,CARGGSSYEQYF,TGTGCCAGGGGGGGTAGCTCCTACGAGCAGTACTTC
TRBV7-7,TRBJ2-2,-,-,15,CASSLAAGNVGELFF,TGTGCCAGCAGCTTAGCCGCAGGGAATGTAGGGGAGCTGTTTTTT
TRBV27,TRBJ2-1,-,-,15,CASSTSLSSYNEQFF,TGTGCCAGCAGTACTAGCCTGAGCTCCTACAATGAGCAGTTCTTC
TRBV28,TRBJ2-4,-,-,14,CASRPGQAKNIQYF,TGTGCCAGCAGACCTGGACAGGCCAAAAACATTCAGTACTTC
TRBV27,TRBJ2-7,-,-,13,CASSLGATYEQYF,TGTGCCAGCAGTTTGGGAGCTACCTACGAGCAGTACTTC
TRBV4-1,TRBJ2-7,-,-,17,CASSQDFKPRVSYEQYF,TGCGCCAGCAGCCAAGATTTCAAACCCAGGGTCTCCTACGAGCAGTACTTC
TRBV10-2,TRBJ1-2,-,-,15,CASSDGGALGYGYTF,TGCGCCAGCAGTGATGGGGGGGCGCTAGGCTATGGCTACACCTTC
TRBV4-1,TRBJ1-2,-,TRBD1,16,CASSQAWGQGASGYTF,TGCGCCAGCAGCCAGGCCTGGGGACAGGGGGCGAGTGGCTACACCTTC
TRBV7-9,TRBJ1-3,-,-,16,CASSSQDLSSGNTIYF,TGTGCCAGCAGTTCCCAAGACCTGAGCTCTGGAAACACCATATATTTT
TRBV2,TRBJ2-7,-,TRBD2,15,CASSVLGRAEDEQYF,TGTGCCAGCAGTGTTCTCGGGAGGGCCGAGGACGAGCAGTACTTC
TRBV19,TRBJ2-1,-,-,15,CASSIWGPGTAGQFF,TGTGCCAGTAGTATCTGGGGGCCGGGCACGGCGGGGCAGTTCTTC
TRBV28,TRBJ1-5,once,-,16,CASRRSKQAPNQPQHF,TGTGCCAGCAGACGTTCGAAACAGGCGCCTAATCAGCCCCAGCATTTT
TRBV28,TRBJ2-3,-,-,18,CASSSPLAGPRGPDTQYF,TGTGCCAGCAGTTCTCCCTTAGCGGGACCGAGGGGGCCAGATACGCAGTATTTT
TRBV11-2,TRBJ1-1,-,-,17,CASSHMEGHIMNTEAFF,TGTGCCAGCAGCCACATGGAGGGCCACATTATGAACACTGAAGCTTTCTTT
TRBV6-6,TRBJ1-2,-,TRBD1,16,CASSPIPGQGAYGYTF,TGTGCCAGCAGCCCTATTCCGGGACAGGGGGCCTATGGCTACACCTTC
TRBV7-6,TRBJ2-2,-,TRBD2,17,CASSLVASGANTGELFF,TGTGCCAGCAGCTTAGTGGCTAGCGGGGCGAACACCGGGGAGCTGTTTTTT
TRBV9,TRBJ2-1,-,TRBD1,13,CASSSGRTGEQFF,TGTGCCAGCAGCTCTGGACGGACAGGGGAGCAGTTCTTC
TRBV27,TRBJ2-7,-,TRBD2,17,CASSAPSGLAVPYEQYF,TGTGCCAGCAGTGCACCCTCGGGACTAGCGGTACCCTACGAGCAGTACTTC
TRBV6-1,TRBJ1-1,-,TRBD1,15,CASSARQGLNTEAFF,TGTGCCAGCAGCGCCAGACAGGGCTTGAACACTGAAGCTTTCTTT
TRBV27,TRBJ2-3,-,-,17,CASSFSPLRAAGDTQYF,TGTGCCAGCAGTTTCTCTCCCTTGCGGGCGGCCGGAGATACGCAGTATTTT
TRBV11-3,TRBJ2-5,-,-,15,CASSLRSGRTETQYF,TGTGCCAGCAGCTTAAGGTCCGGCAGGACAGAGACCCAGTACTTC
TRBV12-5,TRBJ2-1,-,TRBD2,17,CASGPGFGGAGGNEQFF,TGTGCTAGTGGTCCAGGCTTCGGGGGGGCTGGTGGCAATGAGCAGTTCTTC
TRBV5-4,TRBJ2-5,-,TRBD2,18,CASSLFPNWAGGEGTQYF,TGTGCCAGCAGCTTGTTCCCCAATTGGGCGGGAGGCGAGGGGACCCAGTACTTC
TRBV5-6,TRBJ2-5,-,TRBD2,15,CASSLGGGGQETQYF,TGTGCCAGCAGCTTGGGCGGCGGGGGGCAAGAGACCCAGTACTTC
TRBV29-1,TRBJ2-7,-,TRBD2,15,CSVKGKSGRRDEQYF,TGCAGCGTTAAAGGAAAAAGCGGGAGGAGAGACGAGCAGTACTTC
TRBV11-3,TRBJ2-1,-,TRBD2,16,CASSLGSWTSTNEQFF,TGTGCCAGCAGCTTAGGAAGTTGGACTAGCACGAATGAGCAGTTCTTC
TRBV19,TRBJ2-1,once,-,15,CASSPSGSPYNEQFF,TGTGCCAGTAGTCCGAGCGGGTCTCCCTACAATGAGCAGTTCTTC
TRBV11-2,TRBJ2-3,once,TRBD2,17,CASSLGRTSGRGDTQYF,TGTGCCAGCAGCTTGGGGAGGACTAGCGGGCGCGGGGATACGCAGTATTTT
TRBV6-4,TRBJ2-1,once,-,13,CAIPRALSGEQFF,TGTGCCATCCCAAGGGCCCTGAGCGGTGAGCAGTTCTTC